Presented here are 18 T cell receptor beta chains from one specimen sequenced in a study of blood T cell repertoires in COVID-19. Assay: immunoSEQ multiplex PCR; the TCRdb copy retains only in-frame clones and omits some. The table includes roughly 200,000 clones, roughly four fifths detected once. The sequenced material came from peripheral blood. These receptors were collected from a man in his fifties or sixties with active or convalescent COVID-19.

V usage is TRBV27 and J usage is TRBJ1-1; 8 bases are a match to TRBD1. CDR3 size: 14 residues. J gave up 5 bases and V 6 bases, and 8 bases lay outside the gene matches. Germline values: CDR1 MNHEY, CDR2 SMNVEV (reference sequence). DNA for the CDR3: TGTGCCAGCAGCCGTTCGACAGGGGAGACTGAAGCTTTCTTT. Residues: CASSRSTGETEAFF.

The rearrangement links TRBV25-1 to TRBJ1-2, with D tentatively TRBD1 (5 bases). The germline V gene has CDR1 MGHDK and CDR2 SYGVNS. The CDR3 contains 15 residues. The ends were cut back, 2 bases at V and 9 bases at J, with 19 bases in the middle. For the CDR3, the DNA is TGTGCCAGCAGTGAACCCCATGGCAGGGCCCGGAGCTACACCTTC. Translated: CASSEPHGRARSYTF.

The CDR3 protein is CASRSTGTPYEAFF. The CDR3 region has the DNA TGTGCCAGCAGATCAACCGGGACACCCTATGAAGCTTTCTTT. The J gene is TRBJ1-1, the V gene TRBV3-1 (or the pseudogene TRBV3-2); D may be TRBD1 (6 bases). Germline values: CDR1 LGHDT, CDR2 YNNKEL (reference sequence). V lost 6 bases and J 7 bases, leaving 18 bases between the germline ends. This CDR3 comprises 14 residues.

The chain employs TRBV2 and TRBJ1-1, with TRBD1 as a possible D gene (6 bases). Germline lookup yields CDR1 SNHLY and CDR2 FYNNEI. CDR3 size: 14 residues. Trimming took 7 bases from V and 4 from J, leaving 16 bases between them. The CDR3 loop reads CASNGGALGTEAFF. The CDR3 nucleotides read TGTGCCAGCAACGGGGGGGCGTTGGGCACTGAAGCTTTCTTT.

The chain employs TRBV6-5 and TRBJ2-7; maybe TRBD1 (6 bases). Trimming removed 10 bases from V and 5 bases from J, with 12 bases in between. This CDR3 is built from 11 residues. The germline gives CDR1 MNHEY, CDR2 SVGAGI. In nucleotides, the CDR3 is TGTGCCACCCCCCCAGGGGACGAGCAGTACTTC. As protein: CATPPGDEQYF.

The V gene is TRBV7-2, the J gene TRBJ2-5; 7 bases agree with TRBD1. V lost 3 bases and J lost 1; bases outside the gene matches: 5. The germline CDR1 and CDR2 sequences are SGHTA and FQGNSA. The CDR3 contains 15 residues. CDR3 in amino acids: CASSFAQGTQETQYF. CDR3 nucleotide sequence: TGTGCCAGCAGCTTCGCACAGGGGACCCAAGAGACCCAGTACTTC.

This clone appeared a few times. V and J are TRBV7-9 and TRBJ1-2, with TRBD1 matching over 10 bases. With V trimmed by 5 bases and J by 2 bases, 5 bases remained unmatched. The germline V gene encodes CDR1 SEHNR and CDR2 FQNEAQ (reference sequence). The CDR3 is 15 amino acids. In DNA form, the CDR3 reads TGTGCCAGCAGCCGCCAGGACAGGGGGAACTATGGCTACACCTTC. It encodes CASSRQDRGNYGYTF.

This chain connects TRBV14 to TRBJ2-7, with D possibly being TRBD2 (6 bases). The germline V gene has CDR1 SGHDN and CDR2 FVKESK. V gave up 1 base and J gave up 7 bases, with 11 bases separating them. The CDR3 has 13 amino acids. The CDR3 sequence is CASSQVRGSEQYF. In nucleotides, the CDR3 is TGTGCCAGCAGCCAAGTACGGGGGTCGGAGCAGTACTTC.

The table lists this clone with a count of one. The J gene is TRBJ2-1, the V gene TRBV19; no definite D call. Trimming stripped 6 bases from V and 1 base from J, with 10 bases between. The CDR3 totals 14 residues. Per the germline V gene, CDR1 is LNHDA and CDR2 is SQIVND (reference sequence). CDR3 coding DNA: TGTGCCAGTAGGGAGACGATATCCTACAATGAGCAGTTCTTC. Translation: CASRETISYNEQFF.

V gene TRBV11-1 combines with J gene TRBJ2-1; no definite D call. In germline, CDR1 is SGHAT, CDR2 FQDESV (reference sequence). This CDR3 is 13 amino acids long. V was trimmed by 5 bases and J by 6 bases, leaving 11 bases between them. CDR3 nucleotides: TGTGCCAGCAGCCCCAGGCAGTCCAATGAGCAGTTCTTC. Amino acids: CASSPRQSNEQFF.

This clone was recorded a few times. J is TRBJ1-1 and V is TRBV10-3, with D uncertain. This CDR3 is built from 15 residues. Looked up from germline, CDR1 is ENHRY and CDR2 is SYGVKD. Between the trimmed V and J ends, which lost 4 bases and 4 bases, there was a span of 16 bases. CDR3 nucleotides: TGTGCCATCAGTGCCCCAAATGTAGGGAGCACTGAAGCTTTCTTT. Translated: CAISAPNVGSTEAFF.

V is TRBV6-5 and J is TRBJ1-4; 7 nucleotides match TRBD1. Trimming cost V 2 bases and J 7 bases; bases outside gene matches: 10. The length of the CDR3 is 16 residues. Germline-derived CDR1 and CDR2 are MNHEY and SVGAGI. CDR3 residues: CASSYDRVEGGEKLFF. The CDR3 DNA reads TGTGCCAGCAGTTACGACAGGGTAGAGGGAGGTGAAAAACTGTTTTTT.

J is TRBJ1-1 and V is TRBV5-1, with a tentative D call TRBD1 (5 bases). The V end lost 0 bases, the J end lost 1 base, and 10 bases lay between the germline ends. The CDR3 loop spans 15 amino acids. Looked up from germline, CDR1 is SGHRS and CDR2 is YFSETQ. The CDR3 sequence: CASSLAGSSNTEAFF. DNA for the CDR3: TGCGCCAGCAGCTTGGCAGGGTCTTCGAACACTGAAGCTTTCTTT.

This rearrangement joins TRBV7-7 to TRBJ2-2; possibly TRBD1 for D (5 bases). CDR1 is SSHAT, CDR2 FNYEAQ, per germline (reference sequence). The CDR3 length is 18 residues. V shed 4 bases and J shed 2 bases, with 20 bases lying between them. The CDR3 sequence: CASSSSIGVQLNTGELFF. DNA of the CDR3: TGTGCCAGCAGCTCCTCCATAGGGGTACAGCTCAACACCGGGGAGCTGTTTTTT.

The rearrangement links TRBV21-1 to TRBJ2-2; the DNA was not used to check the table's D call, TRBD1. TRBV21-1 is shown as a pseudogene. The CDR3 has 16 residues. DNA for the CDR3: TGTGCCAGCAGCAGTAGACAGGTCCCGAACACCGGGGAGCTGTTTTTT. Residues: CASSSRQVPNTGELFF.

The chain employs TRBV15 and TRBJ2-2; possibly TRBD1 for D (5 bases). The CDR3 extends over 15 amino acids. V was shortened by 1 base and J by 3 bases, with 9 bases between the two germline ends. Germline V gene lookup returns CDR1 LNHNV and CDR2 YYDKDF (reference sequence). For the CDR3, the DNA is TGTGCCACCAGCAGAGGGGGCGCGGACACCGGGGAGCTGTTTTTT. Translated, it gives CATSRGGADTGELFF.

The genes are TRBV27 and TRBJ2-3, with 9 nucleotides matching TRBD2. V trimming: 5 bases; J trimming: 3 bases; junction bases outside the gene matches: 18. This CDR3 region has 19 residues. Germline V gene sequence: CDR1 MNHEY, CDR2 SMNVEV (reference sequence). The CDR3 nucleotides read TGTGCCAGCAGTGGGATGAGAGCGGGGGGTGTGGTAAGAACAGATACGCAGTATTTT. Amino acid sequence: CASSGMRAGGVVRTDTQYF.

This clone was counted only a few times. V gene TRBV28 combines with J gene TRBJ1-3; D remains ambiguous. Trimming left V 6 bases short and J 0 bases short, with 15 bases between. The germline V gene has CDR1 MDHEN and CDR2 SYDVKM. The CDR3 contains 16 residues. The CDR3 DNA follows: TGTGCCAGCAGCCCCCAGGCTCTCAGCTCTGGAAACACCATATATTTT. This sequence encodes CASSPQALSSGNTIYF.